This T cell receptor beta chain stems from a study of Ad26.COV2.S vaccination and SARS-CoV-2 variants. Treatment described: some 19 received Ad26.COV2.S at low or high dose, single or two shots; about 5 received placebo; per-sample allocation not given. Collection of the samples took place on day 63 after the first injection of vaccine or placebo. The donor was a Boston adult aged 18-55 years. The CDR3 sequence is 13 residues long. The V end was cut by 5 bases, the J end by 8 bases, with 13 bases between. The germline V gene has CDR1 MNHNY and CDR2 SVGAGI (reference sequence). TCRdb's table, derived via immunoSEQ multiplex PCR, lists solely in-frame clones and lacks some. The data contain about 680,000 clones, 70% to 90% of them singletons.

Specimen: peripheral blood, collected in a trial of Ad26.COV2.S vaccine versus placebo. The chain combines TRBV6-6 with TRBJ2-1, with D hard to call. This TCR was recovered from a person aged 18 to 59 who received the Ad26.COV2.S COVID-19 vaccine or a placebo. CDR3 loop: CASSLPPRDEQFF. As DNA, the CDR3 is TGTGCCAGCAGTCTGCCCCCTAGGGATGAGCAGTTCTTC.